A single sample gave rise to the 9 T cell receptor beta chains below, sequenced in a study of cytomegalovirus exposure and HLA in healthy donors. The study ran its PCR with 60 Vbeta and 13 Jbeta primers. Libraries were prepared by immunoSEQ multiplex PCR; TCRdb keeps only in-frame clonotypes and omits some of them. The sample yields fewer than 200,000 clones, over 65% seen once. Sequences were obtained from PBMCs. The receptors stem from a middle-aged man in good health and CMV-seropositive.

This clone was detected a few times. This chain links TRBV5-6 with TRBJ1-2; D gene unclear. V lost 2 bases, J lost 3 bases, and 14 bases lay in between. The germline CDR1 and CDR2 sequences are SGHDT and YYEEEE. The CDR3 extends over 15 amino acids. The CDR3 protein is CASSFLTRQDYGYTF. The DNA of the CDR3 is TGTGCCAGCAGCTTTTTGACCAGGCAAGACTATGGCTACACCTTC. Full variable domain (outside the CDR3, taken from reference TRBV5-6 and TRBJ1-2): DAGVTQSPTHLIKTRGQQVTLRCSPKSGHDTVSWYQQALGQGPQFIFQYYEEEERQRGNFPDRFSGHQFPNYSSELNVNALLLGDSALYLCASSFLTRQDYGYTFGSGTRLTVV.

V and J are TRBV5-1 and TRBJ2-1, with TRBD2 matching 9 bases. With 1 base clipped from V and 5 bases from J, the junction kept 7 bases outside the gene matches. CDR1 SGHRS and CDR2 YFSETQ come from the germline V gene. The CDR3 runs 16 residues. CDR3 nucleotides: TGCGCCAGCAGCTTGAGGGAGGCGGGGGGGGACAATGAGCAGTTCTTC. This translates into CASSLREAGGDNEQFF.

J is TRBJ1-1 and V is TRBV9; D gene ambiguous. Germline V gene lookup returns CDR1 SGDLS and CDR2 YYNGEE. V was clipped by 2 bases and J by 0 bases, with 11 bases between them. The CDR3 totals 15 residues. CDR3 sequence reads: CASSVVGPVNTEAFF. The CDR3 DNA sequence: TGTGCCAGCAGCGTCGTGGGCCCGGTGAACACTGAAGCTTTCTTT.

The gene calls are TRBV19 and TRBJ1-2; D is possibly TRBD1 (6 bases). The V end was cut by 7 bases, the J end by 8 bases, with 32 bases between. Germline V gives CDR1 LNHDA, CDR2 SQIVND (reference sequence). This CDR3 is 18 amino acids long. The CDR3 region is CASTVGVFGGGTIRGYTF. DNA of the CDR3: TGTGCCAGTACAGTAGGGGTTTTCGGCGGGGGCACAATCAGGGGCTACACCTTC.

The chain employs TRBV4-3 and TRBJ2-5; TRBD1 is a possible D gene (6 bases). The ends were cut back, 4 bases at V and 4 bases at J, with 13 bases in the middle. This CDR3 spans 14 amino acids. The germline gives CDR1 LGHNA, CDR2 YSLEER. In DNA, the CDR3 is TGCGCCAGCAGCCCCACAGGGATGGTAGAGACCCAGTACTTC. This sequence encodes CASSPTGMVETQYF.

This clone was counted a single time. This CDR3 fails to terminate in the conserved phenylalanine or tryptophan, so it likely reflects a read error. The DNA is omitted, as the CDR3 cannot be located on it reliably, and the CDR3 follows TCRdb's listing. The CDR3 is CASKGYSCL. This chain joins TRBV19 and TRBJ2-4; TRBD1, the D gene given by the table, was not confirmed from the DNA. Germline V gene sequence: CDR1 LNHDA, CDR2 SQIVND (reference sequence). Termini included, the CDR3 measures 9 amino acids.

The V call is TRBV5-4, the J call TRBJ1-2, with a tentative D call TRBD1 (5 bases). This CDR3 is built from 17 residues. The V end was cut by 1 base, the J end by 2 bases, with 18 bases between. Germline assignment: CDR1 SGHNT and CDR2 YYREEE (reference sequence). The CDR3 region is CASSLNRGSKNNYGYTF. The CDR3 nucleotides are TGTGCCAGCAGCTTGAATAGGGGCTCCAAAAACAACTATGGCTACACCTTC.

This chain links TRBV30 with TRBJ1-2, with D perhaps TRBD1 (6 bases). CDR3 size: 10 residues. Per the germline V gene, CDR1 is GTSNPN and CDR2 is SVGIG (reference sequence). V was cut by 8 bases and J by 7 bases, with 11 bases left in between. The CDR3 is CAPGGAGYTF. CDR3 sequence (DNA): TGTGCCCCGGGGGGGGCTGGCTACACCTTC.

About this clone: Within the sample, other DNA sequences also encode this same CDR3. The V and J genes are TRBV9 and TRBJ2-7; TRBD2 agrees at 10 bases. Trimming removed 0 bases from V and 3 bases from J; junction bases left unmatched: 0. Germline CDR1 and CDR2: SGDLS and YYNGEE. CDR3 length: 14 amino acids. The CDR3 DNA reads TGTGCCAGCAGCGTAGCTAGCGGGGGCTACGAGCAGTACTTC. Encoded protein: CASSVASGGYEQYF.